This T cell receptor (beta chain) was documented in a study of T and B cells in COVID-19 patients (dated by TCRdb to about 2020). Regarding the complete study: Using TRB and IGH repertoire sequencing of peripheral blood, the study characterized adaptive immunity in COVID-19 patients who had active infection or had recovered. Over 7 million TCR sequences were analysed in a TCR and BCR sequence repository that covered approximately 40 patients and approximately 69 time points. The recovered cohort included approximately 19 patients who contributed 20 samples, and most of those patients had mild to moderate COVID-19 that was managed on an outpatient basis. Of the 20 patients in the active-infection cohort, fewer than 19 had comorbidities associated with unfavorable COVID-19 outcome. Median age was approximately 35 years in the recovered cohort versus 67 years in the active-infection cohort. In the active-infection cohort, about 60% of the roughly 20 patients were critically ill and required mechanical ventilation or ECMO. Repertoire analyses used an age-matched reference group of approximately 40 healthy donors who were negative for COVID-19 antibodies as the comparison. As many as 9 follow-up blood samples were taken per patient, and some of the samples covered different disease stages within the same individual. Two patients belonged to both the recovered and active cohorts because samples were available from active disease and after recovery. Study-wide conclusions, independent of this receptor: Prospective validation of the reported TCR clusters was stated to be required before clinical use. Few blood samples were available from mildly ill patients while symptoms were present or from severe cases at early time points. During active COVID-19 the TRB repertoires were highly clonal, but at recovery diversity and richness rose above the levels seen in healthy donors. A total of roughly 2,000 TCR clusters were exclusive to the recovered cohort, and about 31 of those clusters were low-pGen clusters. Specific T cell subsets (CD4+/Treg/CD8+) and sorted SARS-CoV-2-responsive or tetramer+ T cells had not yet been sequenced, and the corresponding sequencing experiments were ongoing. In patients with COVID-19, the usage of TRBV/TRBJ genes was reported to be strongly skewed. The size of the cohort was considered insufficient for assessing HLA contributions to COVID-19 susceptibility or severity.

Genomic DNA extracted from blood, in amounts of roughly 220-550 ng, served as the starting material for amplifying TRB repertoires. In its sample, this clonotype comes out as medium-sized (0.01 to 0.1%). Which antigen it targets is not known. No qualities accompany the bases; no much larger clone lies one base away. These reads were obtained on an Illumina MiSeq. Multiplex PCR with BIOMED2 TRB-A/B primer pools was used to amplify TRB rearrangements. Two consecutive PCRs added Illumina-compatible adapters and 7-nucleotide sample barcodes to the amplicons. Phusion HS II polymerase was used for all library PCRs. Amplicons were gel-purified with the NucleoSpin Gel and PCR Clean-up kit, quantified on Qubit, and pooled at about 4 nM. The quality of the amplicon pool was checked on an Agilent 2100 Bioanalyzer prior to Illumina next-generation sequencing. As for the authors' bioinformatics: Annotation of TRB rearrangements was done in MiXCR 3.0.8 with the default MiXCR reference library. Non-productive reads and sequences with fewer than 2 reads were removed, and every unique CDR3 nucleotide sequence was treated as one clone. Clonality, diversity, richness and V-J gene usage were calculated in R 3.5.1. GLIPH2 was used for TCR clustering by CDR3 similarity, and generation probabilities were calculated by OLGA. GLIPH2 clusters were kept only when the clusters contained at least four unique TCR clonotypes present in at least three individuals. TCRdb reworked the public reads: Q25 trimming with fastp, MiXCR clone assembly, productive beta chains retained. Entries are consolidated by CDR3 protein sequence, retaining the most common genes and DNA. It is TCRdb's table, rather than the study itself, that gives the V and J calls and clone size. Across this sample there are 5,500 to 7,000 distinct CDR3 sequences, with roughly a quarter seen only once. About 36% of the sample rests with the top ten.

This sequence originates from a human donor with active COVID-19. The donor label of this sample is uncertain. The sample taken for sequencing was blood.

Read as DNA, the sequence is TGTGCCAGCAGTGCGCCGGGGGGCCAGCAGTTCTTC. Its amino acids are CASSAPGGQQFF. The chain employs TRBV27 and TRBJ2-1; a tentative D match to TRBD2 spans 7 bases. V sheds 5 bases and J sheds 11 bases, leaving 13 bases between their ends. Measured from the cysteine to the phenylalanine, the CDR3 is 12 residues long. Here the CDR3 DNA is all that survives: 36 bases in frame from base 1. The germline V gene (reference sequence) gives CDR1 as MNHEY and CDR2 as SMNVEV.